This TCR beta chain emerged from a study of control samples from healthy donors and cancer patients. TCRdb's table, derived via immunoSEQ multiplex PCR, lists solely in-frame clones and lacks some. The table has 170,000 or so clones, roughly 94% seen once. Losses at the gene ends were 4 bases for V and 2 bases for J; bases not matched to a gene: 8. From germline, CDR1 is SGHRS and CDR2 YFSETQ. The CDR3 contains 16 residues. The chain joins TRBV5-1 to TRBJ2-4, with 8 bases lining up with TRBD2. Sequenced sample: blood. The TCR was taken from a woman under 30 in good health. CDR3 loop: CASSPLAGKTKNIQYF. For the CDR3, the DNA is TGCGCCAGCAGCCCGTTAGCGGGAAAAACCAAAAACATTCAGTACTTC.